The clone carrying this T cell receptor beta chain has a handful of counts. Its antigen is not known. Only in-frame clones appear in the TCRdb table, and some are missing; sequencing was by immunoSEQ multiplex PCR. The table lists 100,000 to 150,000 clones, 89% of them singletons. The sample originates from a study of cytomegalovirus exposure and HLA in healthy donors. Broader study findings: The majority of TCR sequences were rare, yet some public TCRs appeared in many donors. TCR clusters originating in the first cohort tended to co-occur in the approximately 130 validation repertoires, according to a later analysis.

This CDR3 comprises 14 residues. Germline V gene lookup returns CDR1 SGHTS and CDR2 YDEGEE. With 6 bases clipped from V and 6 bases from J, the junction kept 3 bases outside the gene matches. This chain uses TRBV5-8 with TRBJ1-6, with 10 positions matching TRBD1. The receptor was derived from a woman between 18 and 29 years old in good health and CMV-seronegative. The sequenced sample was PBMCs. The CDR3 DNA follows: TGTGCCAGCATCCGGGACAGGGGTAATTCACCCCTCCACTTT. Its translation: CASIRDRGNSPLHF. Based on the CDR3 plus reference TRBV5-8 and TRBJ1-6, the full variable domain is EAGVTQSPTHLIKTRGQQATLRCSPISGHTSVYWYQQALGLGLQFLLWYDEGEERNRGNFPPRFSGRQFPNYSSELNVNALELEDSALYLCASIRDRGNSPLHFGNGTRLTVT.